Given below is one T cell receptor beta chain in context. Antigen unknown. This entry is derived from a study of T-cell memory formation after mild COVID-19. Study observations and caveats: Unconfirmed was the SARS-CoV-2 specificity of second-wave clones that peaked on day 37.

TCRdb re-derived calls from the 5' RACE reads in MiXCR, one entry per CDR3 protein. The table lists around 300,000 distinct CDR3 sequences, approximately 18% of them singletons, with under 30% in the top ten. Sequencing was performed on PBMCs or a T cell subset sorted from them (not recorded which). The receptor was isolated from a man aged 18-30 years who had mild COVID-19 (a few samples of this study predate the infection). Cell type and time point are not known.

The CDR3 loop reads CSARAGTEAFF. The DNA for the CDR3 is TGCAGTGCTAGAGCTGGCACTGAAGCTTTCTTT. This sequence joins TRBV20-1 and TRBJ1-1; D remains ambiguous. Between the trimmed V and J ends, which lost 1 base and 4 bases, there was a span of 4 bases. Per germline, CDR1 DFQATT and CDR2 SNEGSKA (reference sequence). This CDR3 is 11 amino acids long.